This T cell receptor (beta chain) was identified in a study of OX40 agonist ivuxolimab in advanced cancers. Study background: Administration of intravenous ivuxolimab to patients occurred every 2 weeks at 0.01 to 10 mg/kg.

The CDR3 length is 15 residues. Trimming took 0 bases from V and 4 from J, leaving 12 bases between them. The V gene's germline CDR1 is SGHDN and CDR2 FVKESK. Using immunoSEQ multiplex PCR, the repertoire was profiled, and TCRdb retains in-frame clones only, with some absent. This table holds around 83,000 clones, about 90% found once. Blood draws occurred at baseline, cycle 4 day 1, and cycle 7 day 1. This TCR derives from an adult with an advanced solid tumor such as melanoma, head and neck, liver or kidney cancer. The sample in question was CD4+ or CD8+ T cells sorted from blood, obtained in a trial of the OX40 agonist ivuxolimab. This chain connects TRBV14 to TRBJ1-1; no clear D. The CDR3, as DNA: TGTGCCAGCAGCCAAGAGAATCGCCAGGTCACTGAAGCTTTCTTT. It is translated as CASSQENRQVTEAFF.